Shown below are 4 T cell receptor beta chains from a single sample sequenced in a study of post-analysis software for immune sequencing data. Notes on the study in general: Five TRBV segments were more frequent in patients than controls; TRBV5-6, TRBV5-1 and TRBV20-1 belonged to this group.

Their antigen targets remain unknown. The TCR beta cDNA libraries contained unique molecular identifiers. From the PCR reads, TCRdb called clonotypes with MiXCR, one entry per CDR3 protein. The sample comprises 150,000 to 200,000 distinct CDR3 sequences, 30% of which are singletons, and approximately 1.6% rests with the top ten. The specimen sequenced was blood. The receptors shown here come from a girl aged 5 to 17 with multiple sclerosis.

In nucleotides, the CDR3 is TGCGCCAGCAGCTTACAGGGGGGGAGCGGGCAGTACTTC. It translates to CASSLQGGSGQYF. The V call is TRBV5-1, the J call TRBJ2-7; D might be TRBD1 (8 bases). The CDR3 totals 13 residues. Germline V gives CDR1 SGHRS, CDR2 YFSETQ. Deletions cut 2 bases from V and 9 bases from J, with 15 bases between. The entire variable domain, with the rest obtained from reference TRBV5-1 and TRBJ2-7, is as follows: KAGVTQTPRYLIKTRGQQVTLSCSPISGHRSVSWYQQTPGQGLQFLFEYFSETQRNKGNFPGRFSGRQFSNSRSEMNVSTLELGDSALYLCASSLQGGSGQYFGPGTRLTVT.

This clonotype came up a few times. V usage is TRBV5-1 and J usage is TRBJ1-2; D is perhaps TRBD1 (5 bases). This CDR3 has 18 amino acids. Germline values: CDR1 SGHRS, CDR2 YFSETQ. V was trimmed by 6 bases and J by 0 bases, leaving 24 bases between them. The CDR3 DNA is TGCGCCAGCACGGGGGGAGAACGACAGACCTTTTCTAACTATGGCTACACCTTC. Translation gives CASTGGERQTFSNYGYTF.

Worth noting for this clonotype: A clone one base away is much larger, so this may be a read error. J is TRBJ2-1 and V is TRBV5-6; D is possibly TRBD2 (7 bases). The V end lost 0 bases, the J end lost 7 bases, and 17 bases lay between the germline ends. Germline V CDR1 and CDR2: SGHDT, YYEEEE. There are 16 residues in the CDR3. The CDR3 nucleotides read TGTGCCAGCAGCTTGGTGTCACGGGGGGCTAGGAATGAGCAGTTCTTC. Protein: CASSLVSRGARNEQFF.

CDR3 bases: TGCAGTGCTACTAAAACTAGACCTGGCTCCTACAATGAGCAGTTCTTC. Translation gives CSATKTRPGSYNEQFF. This chain uses TRBV20-1 with TRBJ2-1, with a possible D match to TRBD2 (5 bases). CDR3 length: 16 residues. V dropped 4 bases and J dropped 0 bases, with 16 bases sitting between them. Germline lookup yields CDR1 DFQATT and CDR2 SNEGSKA (reference sequence).